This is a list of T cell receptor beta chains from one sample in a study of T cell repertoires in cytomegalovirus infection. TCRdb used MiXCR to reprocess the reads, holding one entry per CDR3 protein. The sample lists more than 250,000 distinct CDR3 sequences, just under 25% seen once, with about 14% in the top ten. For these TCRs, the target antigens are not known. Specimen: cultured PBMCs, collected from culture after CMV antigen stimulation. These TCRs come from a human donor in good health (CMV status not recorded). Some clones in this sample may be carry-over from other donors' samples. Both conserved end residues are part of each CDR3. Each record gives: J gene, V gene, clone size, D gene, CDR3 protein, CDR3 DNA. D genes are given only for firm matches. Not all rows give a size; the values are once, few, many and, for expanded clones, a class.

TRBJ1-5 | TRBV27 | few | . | CASSPWTGNQPQHF | TGTGCCAGCAGTCCCTGGACAGGCAATCAGCCCCAGCATTTT
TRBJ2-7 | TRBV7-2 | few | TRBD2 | CASSLLAGSGYEQYF | TGTGCCAGCAGCCTCCTAGCGGGTTCTGGATACGAGCAGTACTTC
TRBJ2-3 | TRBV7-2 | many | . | CASSQAAGTQYF | TGTGCCAGCAGCCAAGCAGCGGGTACGCAGTATTTT
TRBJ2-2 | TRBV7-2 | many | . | CATTRWGRDTGELFF | TGTGCCACCACGAGATGGGGGCGGGACACCGGGGAGCTGTTTTTT
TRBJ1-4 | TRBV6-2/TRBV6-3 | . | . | CASSTVSGRGNEKLFF | TGTGCCAGCAGTACCGTGTCAGGACGGGGAAATGAAAAACTGTTTTTT
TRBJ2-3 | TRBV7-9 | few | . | CASSRLVGAEDTQYF | TGTGCCAGCAGCCGACTAGTGGGGGCGGAAGATACGCAGTATTTT
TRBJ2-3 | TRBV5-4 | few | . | CASSLVAADTQYF | TGTGCCAGCAGCTTGGTGGCGGCAGATACGCAGTATTTT
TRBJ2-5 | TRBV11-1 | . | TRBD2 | CASSFGLAGGRGETQYF | TGTGCCAGCAGCTTTGGGCTAGCGGGTGGAAGGGGAGAGACCCAGTACTTC
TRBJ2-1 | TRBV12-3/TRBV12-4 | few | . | CATPTNNNEQFF | TGTGCCACCCCGACCAATAACAATGAGCAGTTCTTC
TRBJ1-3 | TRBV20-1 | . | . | CSARDANRGNTIYF | TGCAGTGCTAGAGATGCTAACCGTGGAAACACCATATATTTT
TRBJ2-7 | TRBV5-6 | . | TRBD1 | CASSLVTGVGEQYF | TGTGCCAGCAGCTTGGTCACAGGGGTAGGCGAGCAGTACTTC
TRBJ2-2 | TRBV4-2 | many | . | CASSQRTQGSGELFF | TGTGCCAGCAGCCAAAGAACCCAAGGCTCCGGGGAGCTGTTTTTT
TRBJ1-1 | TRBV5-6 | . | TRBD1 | CASSSKRGQGNTEAFF | TGTGCCAGCAGCTCAAAAAGGGGACAGGGGAACACTGAAGCTTTCTTT
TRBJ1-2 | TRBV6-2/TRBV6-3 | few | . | CASTPQDLGLYGYTF | TGTGCCAGCACCCCACAAGACTTGGGCCTCTATGGCTACACCTTC
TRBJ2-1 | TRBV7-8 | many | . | CASSPLEGRNYNEQFF | TGTGCCAGCAGCCCCCTGGAGGGAAGGAACTACAATGAGCAGTTCTTC
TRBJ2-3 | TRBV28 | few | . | CASSSGRGRPYTDTQYF | TGTGCCAGCAGTTCGGGGAGGGGGAGGCCTTACACAGATACGCAGTATTTT
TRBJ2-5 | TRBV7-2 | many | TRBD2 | CASSPTGLAGGPSQTQYF | TGTGCCAGCAGTCCGACGGGACTAGCGGGAGGCCCCAGCCAGACCCAGTACTTC
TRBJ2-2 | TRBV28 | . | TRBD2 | CASKEAGLAGVGELFF | TGTGCCAGCAAAGAGGCGGGACTAGCGGGGGTCGGGGAGCTGTTTTTT
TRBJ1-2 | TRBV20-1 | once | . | CSARAFVWGSDGYTF | TGCAGTGCTAGAGCCTTTGTCTGGGGTTCGGATGGCTACACCTTC
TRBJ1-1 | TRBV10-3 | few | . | CAISERESTEAFF | TGTGCCATCAGTGAAAGGGAATCCACTGAAGCTTTCTTT
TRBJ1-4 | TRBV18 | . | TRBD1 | CASSQTGADEKLFF | TGTGCCAGCTCCCAGACAGGGGCGGATGAAAAACTGTTTTTT
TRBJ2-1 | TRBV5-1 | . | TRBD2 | CASSLGLAGSNEQFF | TGCGCCAGCAGCTTGGGGCTAGCGGGTTCAAATGAGCAGTTCTTC
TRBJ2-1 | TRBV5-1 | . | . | CASSLGLGAYNEQFF | TGCGCCAGCAGCTTGGGGCTCGGAGCCTACAATGAGCAGTTCTTC
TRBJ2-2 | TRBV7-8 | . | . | CASSLTTGMNTGELFF | TGTGCCAGCAGCCTTACGACCGGGATGAACACCGGGGAGCTGTTTTTT
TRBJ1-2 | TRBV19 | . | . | CASYQPAPLPDYGYTF | TGTGCCAGTTACCAACCGGCCCCTCTTCCAGATTATGGCTACACCTTC
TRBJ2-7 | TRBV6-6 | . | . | CASSYSARGHEQYF | TGTGCCAGCAGTTACTCGGCTAGGGGCCACGAGCAGTACTTC
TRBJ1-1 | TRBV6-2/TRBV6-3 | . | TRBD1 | CAIRGWARTEAFF | TGTGCCATCAGGGGGTGGGCGCGGACTGAAGCTTTCTTT
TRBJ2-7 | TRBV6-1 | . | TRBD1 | CASRRRDRVYEQYF | TGTGCCAGCAGGAGACGAGACAGGGTATACGAGCAGTACTTC
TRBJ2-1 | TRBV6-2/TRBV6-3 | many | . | CASSSVGGGYNEQFF | TGTGCCAGCAGTTCCGTTGGAGGGGGCTACAATGAGCAGTTCTTC
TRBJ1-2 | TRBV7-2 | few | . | CASSLVVEGYGYTF | TGTGCCAGCAGCTTAGTTGTGGAGGGCTATGGCTACACCTTC
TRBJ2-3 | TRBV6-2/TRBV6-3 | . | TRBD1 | CASSSRDREDTQYF | TGTGCCAGCAGTTCACGGGACAGGGAAGATACGCAGTATTTT
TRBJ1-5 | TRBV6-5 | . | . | CASRTGRASNQPQHF | TGTGCCAGCAGGACAGGAAGGGCTAGCAATCAGCCCCAGCATTTT
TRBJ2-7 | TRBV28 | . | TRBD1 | CASSLGATGSHEQYF | TGTGCCAGCAGTTTGGGGGCGACAGGGTCCCACGAGCAGTACTTC
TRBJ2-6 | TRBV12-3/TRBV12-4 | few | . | CASSRQGGAGANVLTF | TGTGCCAGCAGTCGTCAGGGGGGTGCTGGGGCCAACGTCCTGACTTTC
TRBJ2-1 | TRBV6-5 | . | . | CASSYSMGTAQFF | TGTGCCAGCAGTTACTCGATGGGGACCGCGCAGTTCTTC
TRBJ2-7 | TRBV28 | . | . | CASSLLDYEQYF | TGTGCCAGCAGTTTATTGGACTACGAGCAGTACTTC
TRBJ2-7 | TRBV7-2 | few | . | CASSFGMAYYEQYF | TGTGCCAGCAGCTTCGGGATGGCTTACTACGAGCAGTACTTC
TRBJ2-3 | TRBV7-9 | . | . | CASSFRGERTDTQYF | TGTGCCAGCAGCTTTAGGGGAGAACGTACAGATACGCAGTATTTT
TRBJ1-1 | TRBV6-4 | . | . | CASSYDPGAEAFF | TGTGCCAGCAGCTACGACCCTGGGGCTGAAGCTTTCTTT
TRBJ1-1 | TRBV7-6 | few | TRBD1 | CASSLLQGVSTEAFF | TGTGCCAGCAGCCTCTTACAGGGGGTTAGTACTGAAGCTTTCTTT
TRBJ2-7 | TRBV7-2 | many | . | CASSPVGAREQYF | TGTGCCAGCAGCCCAGTGGGGGCGCGTGAGCAGTACTTC
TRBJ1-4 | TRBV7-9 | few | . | CASSQAGILSEKLFF | TGTGCCAGCAGCCAAGCCGGGATATTGAGCGAAAAACTGTTTTTT
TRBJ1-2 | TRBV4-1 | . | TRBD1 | CASSPQGAGYGYTF | TGCGCCAGCAGCCCACAGGGGGCCGGCTATGGCTACACCTTC
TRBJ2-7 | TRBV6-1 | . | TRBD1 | CATQGGGQGTYEQYF | TGTGCCACCCAGGGAGGAGGACAGGGGACCTACGAGCAGTACTTC
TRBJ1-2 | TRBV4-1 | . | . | CASSQERAANYGYTF | TGCGCCAGCAGCCAAGAGAGGGCCGCTAACTATGGCTACACCTTC
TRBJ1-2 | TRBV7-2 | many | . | CASSSTSGLGGYTF | TGTGCCAGCAGCTCGACCAGTGGACTCGGGGGCTACACCTTC
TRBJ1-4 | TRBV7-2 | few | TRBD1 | CASSPRTGGEKLFF | TGTGCCAGCAGCCCGCGGACAGGGGGTGAAAAACTGTTTTTT